Below are 18 T cell receptor beta chains sequenced from a single sample in a study of blood T cell repertoires in COVID-19 (dated by TCRdb to about 2020). The library was made by the immunoSEQ multiplex PCR assay. In TCRdb, the immuneACCESS table is reduced to in-frame sequences with V and J assigned. These tables do not hold every clone; where another copy was compared, an unresolved V gene accounts for under half, and the others remain unexplained. This sample has 200,000 to 250,000 clones in its table, and around 86% of those were observed once. Jointly, the top ten make up 5.5% to 6.5% of the sample. Sequencing was done on a sample of peripheral blood. The receptors come from a man between 60 and 70 years old who had recovered from COVID-19.

V is TRBV6-6 and J is TRBJ1-3; TRBD1 is a possible D gene (6 bases). Germline-derived CDR1 and CDR2 are MNHNY and SVGAGI (reference sequence). The CDR3 totals 15 residues. V lost 4 bases and J 2 bases, leaving 12 bases between the germline ends. The CDR3 bases are TGTGCCAGCAGTTCCAGGGGTCTGGCTGGAAACACCATATATTTT. It encodes CASSSRGLAGNTIYF.

The gene calls are TRBV19 and TRBJ1-4; a weak D match, TRBD1 (6 bases). CDR3 length equals 15 residues. Germline values: CDR1 LNHDA, CDR2 SQIVND (reference sequence). V shed 3 bases and J shed 8 bases, with 16 bases lying between them. CDR3 sequence reads: CASSMAQGTREKLFF. The CDR3 region has the DNA TGTGCCAGTAGTATGGCGCAGGGGACGAGAGAAAAACTGTTTTTT.

This clone was detected once. The genes are TRBV19 and TRBJ1-5; D is unclear. Germline V gives CDR1 LNHDA, CDR2 SQIVND (reference sequence). Trimming pared 0 bases from V and 4 bases from J, leaving 16 bases between. CDR3 length equals 17 residues. This CDR3 reads CASSIERARGPNQPQHF. The CDR3 coding sequence is TGTGCCAGTAGTATAGAACGCGCGCGCGGGCCGAATCAGCCCCAGCATTTT. Full variable domain (outside the CDR3, taken from reference TRBV19 and TRBJ1-5): DGGITQSPKYLFRKEGQNVTLSCEQNLNHDAMYWYRQDPGQGLRLIYYSQIVNDFQKGDIAEGYSVSREKKESFPLTVTSAQKNPTAFYLCASSIERARGPNQPQHFGDGTRLSIL.

The gene calls are TRBV2 and TRBJ1-2; maybe TRBD1 (6 bases). Trimming took 1 base from V and 4 from J, leaving 10 bases between them. Germline CDR1 reads SNHLY; CDR2 reads FYNNEI. The length of the CDR3 is 14 residues. The CDR3 region is CASSEVRGLYGYTF. Here the CDR3 DNA reads TGTGCCAGCAGTGAAGTCAGGGGCCTCTATGGCTACACCTTC.

The chain employs TRBV7-9 and TRBJ2-5; 8 positions agree with TRBD2. V shed 5 bases, J shed 5 bases, and the junction held 7 bases outside the gene matches. The CDR3 is made up of 14 amino acids. Germline values: CDR1 SEHNR, CDR2 FQNEAQ (reference sequence). CDR3 loop: CASSLWGGGETQYF. For the CDR3, the DNA is TGTGCCAGCAGCCTCTGGGGCGGGGGGGAGACCCAGTACTTC.

The rearrangement joins TRBV7-2 to TRBJ1-6; D is uncertain. Germline V gene sequence: CDR1 SGHTA, CDR2 FQGNSA. The CDR3 totals 14 residues. With 1 base removed from V and 9 bases from J, the gap between germline ends came to 10 bases. CDR3 coding DNA: TGTGCCAGCAGCTTAGGAGGGTTGGGTTCACCCCTCCACTTT. Translation gives CASSLGGLGSPLHF.

The CDR3 region has the DNA TGTGCCAGTAGGACAGGACTGAACACTGAAGCTTTCTTT. This translates into CASRTGLNTEAFF. The chain combines TRBV19 with TRBJ1-1; tentative D call: TRBD1 (6 bases). The CDR3 runs 13 residues. CDR1 and CDR2 (germline): LNHDA, SQIVND (reference sequence). V was cut by 6 bases and J by 0 bases, with 8 bases left in between.

The rearrangement joins TRBV3-1 (or the pseudogene TRBV3-2) to TRBJ1-4; 9 nucleotides agree with TRBD1. The CDR3 has 14 amino acids. The V and J ends lost 8 bases and 9 bases, in that order; junction bases with no gene match: 10. CDR1 and CDR2 from the germline V gene are LGHDT and YNNKEL (reference sequence). The CDR3 DNA reads as TGTGCCAGCGACCCGGGACAGGGAATTAAAAAACTGTTTTTT. The encoded protein is CASDPGQGIKKLFF.

The CDR3: CASSPLHSSGNTIYF. The CDR3 DNA reads as TGTGCCAGCAGCCCGCTACACAGCTCTGGAAACACCATATATTTT. V and J are TRBV9 and TRBJ1-3; the D is unclear. The germline V gene has CDR1 SGDLS and CDR2 YYNGEE. The CDR3 runs to 15 residues. V gave up 4 bases and J gave up 0 bases, with 11 bases separating them.

The chain carries TRBV27 and TRBJ1-1; TRBD1 matches 11 bases. The CDR3 consists of 16 residues. Unmatched junction bases numbered 13, after V lost 7 bases and J lost 6 bases. The germline V gene has CDR1 MNHEY and CDR2 SMNVEV (reference sequence). The CDR3 DNA reads TGTGCCAGCACTCCTACCCGGACAGGGGGCTATGCTGAAGCTTTCTTT. It codes for CASTPTRTGGYAEAFF.

The chain uses TRBV7-8 and TRBJ1-4; TRBD1 is a possible D gene (5 bases). CDR3 length equals 15 residues. The V and J ends lost 7 bases and 0 bases respectively, with 12 bases between them. The germline V gene has CDR1 SGHVS and CDR2 FQNEAQ. CDR3 sequence: CASKTGSATNEKLFF. The DNA for the CDR3 is TGTGCCAGCAAAACAGGCTCTGCAACTAATGAAAAACTGTTTTTT.

The chain combines TRBV9 with TRBJ1-3; D may be TRBD1 (5 bases). Trimming took 3 bases from V and 1 from J, leaving 14 bases between them. The germline V gene has CDR1 SGDLS and CDR2 YYNGEE. This CDR3 has 16 residues. The CDR3 loop reads CASSGTGFGSGNTIYF. DNA of the CDR3: TGTGCCAGCAGCGGTACAGGATTCGGGTCTGGAAACACCATATATTTT.

This chain links TRBV6-2 or TRBV6-3 with TRBJ1-4; D may be TRBD1 (6 bases). The CDR3 extends over 15 amino acids. Deletions cut 6 bases from V and 2 bases from J, with 13 bases between. Germline V gene lookup returns CDR1 MNHEY and CDR2 SVGEGT. Here the CDR3 reads CASSHWGRTNEKLFF. The DNA of the CDR3 is TGTGCCAGCAGCCACTGGGGGCGGACTAATGAAAAACTGTTTTTT.

This chain uses TRBV4-3 with TRBJ2-5; a weak D match, TRBD2 (5 bases). The CDR3 runs to 17 residues. Trimming cost V 0 bases and J 7 bases, with 21 bases left between them. The germline gives CDR1 LGHNA, CDR2 YSLEER. The CDR3 DNA follows: TGCGCCAGCAGCCAAGATGGGTATCTCGGCCCCGGGGTGACCCAGTACTTC. Its protein is CASSQDGYLGPGVTQYF.

As concerns this clone: The junction differs from germline at one of its ends, possibly a read error. This chain connects TRBV5-8 to TRBJ1-1, with D uncertain. Germline assignment: CDR1 SGHTS and CDR2 YDEGEE. The CDR3 sequence is 12 residues long. CDR3 nucleotide sequence: TGTGCCAGCAGCTTAGAAAGACTTGAACCTTTCTTT. Residues: CASSLERLEPFF.

This sequence joins TRBV4-3 and TRBJ2-2; D is perhaps TRBD1 (6 bases). CDR1 is LGHNA and CDR2 is YSLEER in the germline V gene. This CDR3 is 17 amino acids long. V was pared by 0 bases and J by 6 bases, with 17 bases between. The CDR3 DNA reads TGCGCCAGCAGCCAAGATCTTGCCAGGGGATTCGCCGGGGAGCTGTTTTTT. Amino acids: CASSQDLARGFAGELFF.

The V and J genes are TRBV28 and TRBJ2-1; 8 positions match TRBD2. With V trimmed by 3 bases and J by 8 bases, 9 bases remained unmatched. There are 15 residues in the CDR3. Germline V gene data show CDR1 as MDHEN and CDR2 as SYDVKM. The CDR3 region is CASSFRAGGEDEQFF. The CDR3 nucleotides are TGTGCCAGCAGTTTCCGGGCGGGAGGTGAAGATGAGCAGTTCTTC.

The V and J genes are TRBV3-1 (or the pseudogene TRBV3-2) and TRBJ1-2, with 9 bases that match TRBD1. The CDR3 runs to 14 residues. Germline V gene data show CDR1 as LGHDT and CDR2 as YNNKEL (reference sequence). V gave up 1 base and J gave up 8 bases; unmatched junction bases: 5. CDR3: CASSQGGTGRGYTF. The CDR3 DNA reads TGTGCCAGCAGCCAAGGAGGGACAGGGAGGGGCTACACCTTC.